The 25 T cell receptor beta chains presented below share a single source sample, sequenced in a study of tumor and adjacent non-tumor tissue in lung cancer. The library came from three nested PCR rounds adapted from ARM-PCR protocols. TCRdb itself ran the multiplex PCR reads through MiXCR, one entry per CDR3 protein. The sample lists around 120,000 distinct CDR3 sequences; approximately 71% were seen once. The template was RNA from unsorted bulk tissue. The sample comprised lung tumor tissue. The origin of the receptors is a man aged 25 to 40 with non-small cell lung cancer.

The V call is TRBV20-1, the J call TRBJ2-7, with no clear D. This CDR3 has 13 residues. Germline V gene sequence: CDR1 DFQATT, CDR2 SNEGSKA (reference sequence). V lost 6 bases to trimming and J lost 7 bases, with 19 bases between them. Here the CDR3 DNA reads TGCAGTGCCTGGCTAGGACCTTTAAGGGAGCAGTACTTC. This gives the protein CSAWLGPLREQYF.

The chain joins TRBV11-3 to TRBJ2-1, with 7 bases matching TRBD2. The CDR3 covers 16 residues. Germline V gene data show CDR1 as SGHNT and CDR2 as YENEEA. The CDR3 here is CACSSFGAGERNEQFF. Here the CDR3 DNA reads TGTGCTTGCAGCTCTTTCGGGGCGGGGGAGCGGAATGAGCAGTTCTTC.

In the case of this clonotype: A much larger clone differs by one base, so this may be a read error. This chain uses TRBV12-3 or TRBV12-4 with TRBJ1-4, with D hard to call. The CDR3 is 14 residues long. The CDR3 loop reads CAGSPSRSNEKLFF. CDR3 DNA: TGTGCCGGCAGTCCCTCGCGTAGTAATGAAAAACTGTTTTTT.

This clonotype was picked up a small number of times. It may be a read error: a sequence one base away is much more abundant. The genes are TRBV5-6 and TRBJ1-2; 8 bases align to TRBD1. Germline CDR1 reads SGHDT; CDR2 reads YYEEEE. The CDR3 has 13 residues. In DNA form, the CDR3 reads TGTGCCAGCAGCTCGGCGGACAGGGAAGGCTGCACCTTC. It yields the protein CASSSADREGCTF.

The chain has TRBV24-1 and TRBJ2-3; D perhaps matches TRBD2 (5 bases). CDR1 is KGHDR and CDR2 is SFDVKD in the germline V gene. Trimming shortened V by 2 bases and J by 5 bases, and 13 bases separated the two germline ends. The CDR3 length is 15 residues. The CDR3 region is CATSDSRETEDTQYF. As DNA, the CDR3 is TGTGCCACCAGTGATTCCCGGGAAACCGAAGATACGCAGTATTTT.

About this clonotype: A much bigger clone sits one base away, suggesting this may be a read error. The V and J genes are TRBV5-5 and TRBJ2-3, with D possibly being TRBD2 (7 bases). The CDR3 has 14 amino acids. CDR1 and CDR2 from the germline V gene are SGHKS and YYEKEE (reference sequence). The CDR3 sequence: CDSSFAGASHTQYF. The CDR3 DNA is TGTGACAGCAGCTTCGCGGGGGCTTCTCATACGCAGTATTTT.

This chain uses TRBV6-2 or TRBV6-3 with TRBJ1-2; D is uncertain. The V gene lost 6 bases and the J gene lost 7 bases, with 15 bases spanning the gap. This CDR3 is built from 13 residues. Germline lookup yields CDR1 MNHEY and CDR2 SVGEGT. In DNA, the CDR3 is TGTGCCAGCAGAGCTTCGGGGATGGGTGGCTACACCTTC. Residues: CASRASGMGGYTF.

V is TRBV20-1 and J is TRBJ1-1; 9 nucleotides align to TRBD1. Trimming cost V 3 bases and J 6 bases; bases outside gene matches: 14. Germline values: CDR1 DFQATT, CDR2 SNEGSKA (reference sequence). The CDR3 is made up of 16 amino acids. CDR3 nucleotides: TGCAGTGCTAGGGGGACAGGGATTTCGGCGTATGCTGAAGCTTTCTTT. This encodes CSARGTGISAYAEAFF.

Note on this clonotype: Since the CDR3 does not end with the conserved phenylalanine or tryptophan, this likely comes from a read error. The V gene is TRBV11-1, the J gene TRBJ2-3; TRBD2 aligns across 13 bases. Germline-derived CDR1 and CDR2 are SGHAT and FQDESV (reference sequence). This CDR3 region has 16 residues. Germline trimming cut 6 bases from V and 6 bases from J; bases unmatched to any gene: 9. The CDR3 DNA sequence: TGTGCCAGCAGTCGTTCACTAGCGGGAGGGGCTGATACGCAGTATTTG. Amino acids: CASSRSLAGGADTQYL.

Details on this clonotype: A much larger clone lies a single base off, so this may be a read error. The chain employs TRBV20-1 and TRBJ2-7, with 9 bases matching TRBD1. Germline CDR1 is DFQATT and CDR2 is SNEGSKA (reference sequence). The CDR3 loop spans 13 amino acids. For the CDR3, the DNA is TGCAATGCCCGGGACAGGGTAGCTTACGAGCAGTACTTC. This encodes CNARDRVAYEQYF.

On this clonotype: An end of the junction does not agree with germline; a read error may underlie this. This chain uses TRBV11-2 with TRBJ2-1, with 7 bases matching TRBD1. The length of the CDR3 is 15 residues. Germline V gives CDR1 SGHAT, CDR2 FQNNGV. The CDR3 protein is CATSLWTGHYNEQFF. The CDR3 DNA is TGTGCCACCAGCCTCTGGACAGGCCACTACAATGAGCAGTTCTTC.

This clonotype was observed at least ten times. The chain has TRBV20-1 and TRBJ2-3; D remains ambiguous. The V end was cut by 3 bases, the J end by 0 bases, with 16 bases between. The CDR3 covers 16 residues. The germline V gene has CDR1 DFQATT and CDR2 SNEGSKA (reference sequence). CDR3 nucleotide sequence: TGCAGTGCTAGCGCCGCCTCTGTACGGAGCACAGATACGCAGTATTTT. It is translated as CSASAASVRSTDTQYF.

On this clonotype: The junction differs from germline at one of its ends, possibly a read error. The V call is TRBV6-1, the J call TRBJ2-2; possible D gene TRBD1, 7 bases. The germline V gene encodes CDR1 MNHNS and CDR2 SASEGT. The CDR3 totals 15 residues. The DNA of the CDR3 is TGTGCCAGGAGTGAAGCGGGCAGGGGGGCCGGGGAGCTGTTTTTT. It yields the protein CARSEAGRGAGELFF.

This clonotype was found many times. The gene calls are TRBV20-1 and TRBJ1-4, with D hard to call. Germline CDR1 reads DFQATT; CDR2 reads SNEGSKA (reference sequence). Trimming shortened V by 3 bases and J by 13 bases, and 27 bases separated the two germline ends. This CDR3 contains 16 residues. CDR3 protein: CSASSPEAAALKGLFF. CDR3 bases: TGCAGTGCTAGCTCCCCAGAGGCAGCGGCCCTGAAGGGACTGTTTTTT.

The sample holds many counts of this clonotype. The rearrangement joins TRBV6-2 or TRBV6-3 to TRBJ2-2; D is perhaps TRBD1 (6 bases). The V gene lost 3 bases and the J gene lost 6 bases, with 11 bases spanning the gap. This CDR3 contains 14 residues. Per the germline V gene, CDR1 is MNHEY and CDR2 is SVGEGT. The CDR3 here is CASSYSGESGELFF. The CDR3 DNA follows: TGTGCCAGCAGTTATTCAGGGGAGTCCGGGGAGCTGTTTTTT.

Concerning this clonotype: Likely a read error: the CDR3 ends without its conserved phenylalanine or tryptophan. No DNA is shown, since the ends of the CDR3 on it are uncertain; the CDR3 is the one TCRdb lists. The chain links TRBV4-1 to TRBJ1-1; the listed D gene, TRBD1, was not tested against the DNA. The CDR3 is 16 residues long, ends included. Germline values: CDR1 MGHRA, CDR2 YSYEKL. The CDR3 loop reads CASSQDIYRGGTEAFS.

About this clonotype: Since the CDR3 does not end with the conserved phenylalanine or tryptophan, this likely comes from a read error. The rearrangement uses TRBV29-1 and TRBJ1-3, with D tentatively TRBD1 (5 bases). The CDR3 length is 16 residues. Germline loops: CDR1 SQVTM, CDR2 ANQGSEA. The CDR3 loop reads CSVEDRRGISGNTIYS. The CDR3 DNA reads TGCAGCGTTGAAGATCGGCGGGGGATCTCTGGGAACACCATATATTCT.

A remark on this clonotype: Just one base apart from a much larger clone, this may be a read error. This chain links TRBV10-3 with TRBJ1-2, with D possibly TRBD1 on 5 matching bases. Germline CDR1 is ENHRY and CDR2 is SYGVKD. The CDR3 spans 14 residues. The V and J ends lost 4 bases and 4 bases respectively, with 13 bases between them. In DNA form, the CDR3 reads TGTGCCATCAGTGTGGGGGATCTCATCTATGGCTACACCTTC. It is translated as CAISVGDLIYGYTF.

About this clonotype itself: The CDR3 ends on some other residue instead of the conserved phenylalanine or tryptophan, so this is likely a read error. The chain uses TRBV4-2 and TRBJ2-1; 9 bases line up with TRBD2. CDR3 length equals 16 residues. V was pared by 2 bases and J by 4 bases, with 6 bases of the junction left unmatched. Per germline, CDR1 LGHNA and CDR2 YNFKEQ. CDR3 region: CASSQLAGGRYNEQFL. The CDR3 coding sequence is TGTGCCAGCAGCCAATTGGCGGGGGGGCGATACAATGAGCAGTTCTTG.

A remark on this clonotype: Possible read error: a much larger clone is one base away. The V call is TRBV6-1, the J call TRBJ2-7, with D maybe TRBD2 (6 bases). Germline-derived CDR1 and CDR2 are MNHNS and SASEGT. This CDR3 is 14 amino acids long. Trimming stripped 4 bases from V and 2 bases from J, with 12 bases between. CDR3 DNA sequence: TGTGCCAGCAGTGCGGGACTTAGAACCTACGAGCAGTACTTC. Protein product: CASSAGLRTYEQYF.

CDR3 amino acids: CASYRGGDDEQYF. As DNA, the CDR3 is TGTGCCAGCTACCGAGGGGGGGACGACGAGCAGTACTTC. The rearrangement joins TRBV2 to TRBJ2-7; perhaps TRBD2 as D (7 bases). The V end lost 8 bases, the J end lost 5 bases, and 16 bases lay between the germline ends. There are 13 residues in the CDR3. Germline V CDR1 and CDR2: SNHLY, FYNNEI.

Note on this clonotype: A read error may be the cause here, since a much bigger clone is one base away. This chain joins TRBV6-7 and TRBJ2-1; 14 nucleotides agree with TRBD2. TRBV6-7 has ORF status, its function being uncertain. CDR3 length: 21 residues. Here the CDR3 reads CTSSYPDPGLAGETVAHEQFF. The CDR3 DNA follows: TGTACCAGCAGTTACCCGGATCCGGGACTAGCGGGAGAAACGGTAGCACATGAGCAGTTCTTC.

This clonotype came up many times. The chain couples TRBV29-1 to TRBJ2-5; a weak D match, TRBD1 (6 bases). This CDR3 is 13 amino acids long. The V and J ends lost 3 bases and 14 bases respectively, with 22 bases between them. Germline CDR1 SQVTM, CDR2 ANQGSEA. The CDR3 spells CSVEGFGGPGQYF. The CDR3 DNA sequence: TGCAGCGTTGAGGGGTTTGGGGGCCCGGGTCAATACTTC.

Notes on this clonotype: One end of the junction fails to match germline, which may point to a read error. The chain is built from TRBV12-3 or TRBV12-4 and TRBJ2-5; 12 positions match TRBD2. The CDR3 totals 17 residues. CDR3 bases: TGTGCCAGCAGCTTAGGACTAGCGGGAACTCCTTGGGAGACCCAGTACTTC. Translation gives CASSLGLAGTPWETQYF.

Worth noting for this clonotype: The conserved phenylalanine or tryptophan normally closing the CDR3 is absent here, so this likely arose from a read error. The chain carries TRBV20-1 and TRBJ2-7; 11 positions agree with TRBD1. With 8 bases clipped from V and 1 base from J, the junction kept 7 bases outside the gene matches. Germline values: CDR1 DFQATT, CDR2 SNEGSKA (reference sequence). This CDR3 contains 14 residues. The CDR3 nucleotides read TGCAGTACTCGCTGGGACAGGGGGTCCTACGAGCAGTACTCC. It yields the protein CSTRWDRGSYEQYS.